The present entry profiles one T cell receptor (beta chain) with its context. Its antigen is as yet unknown. A much bigger clone sits one base away, suggesting this may be a read error. Each TCR beta library was made by quantitative 5'-RACE that incorporated molecular barcodes. TCRdb recomputed calls from the 5' RACE reads with MiXCR, one row per CDR3 protein. The table has 30,000 to 45,000 distinct CDR3 sequences, around an eighth seen once; the top ten hold approximately 31%. This specimen comes from a study of CD8 T cells in ankylosing spondylitis. Study conclusions and caveats: What appeared characteristic of ankylosing spondylitis blood was a TCR beta motif of 7 or 8 highly homologous variants. Certain motif variants had earlier been reported in reactive arthritis synovial fluid and blood. A CD8+ phenotype characterized the disease-linked clones, which were relatively rare in peripheral blood.

The V and J ends lost 2 bases and 5 bases respectively, with 16 bases between them. The CDR3 is 15 amino acids. Sequenced: synovial fluid, either unsorted or a sorted T cell fraction (not recorded which). The rearrangement links TRBV12-3 or TRBV12-4 to TRBJ2-7; D tentatively fits TRBD1 or TRBD2 (5 bases each). The clonotype comes from a male donor with ankylosing spondylitis. CDR3 sequence reads: CASSLLIREHNEQYF. DNA for the CDR3: TGTGCCAGCAGTTTACTTATCAGGGAGCATAACGAGCAGTACTTC.